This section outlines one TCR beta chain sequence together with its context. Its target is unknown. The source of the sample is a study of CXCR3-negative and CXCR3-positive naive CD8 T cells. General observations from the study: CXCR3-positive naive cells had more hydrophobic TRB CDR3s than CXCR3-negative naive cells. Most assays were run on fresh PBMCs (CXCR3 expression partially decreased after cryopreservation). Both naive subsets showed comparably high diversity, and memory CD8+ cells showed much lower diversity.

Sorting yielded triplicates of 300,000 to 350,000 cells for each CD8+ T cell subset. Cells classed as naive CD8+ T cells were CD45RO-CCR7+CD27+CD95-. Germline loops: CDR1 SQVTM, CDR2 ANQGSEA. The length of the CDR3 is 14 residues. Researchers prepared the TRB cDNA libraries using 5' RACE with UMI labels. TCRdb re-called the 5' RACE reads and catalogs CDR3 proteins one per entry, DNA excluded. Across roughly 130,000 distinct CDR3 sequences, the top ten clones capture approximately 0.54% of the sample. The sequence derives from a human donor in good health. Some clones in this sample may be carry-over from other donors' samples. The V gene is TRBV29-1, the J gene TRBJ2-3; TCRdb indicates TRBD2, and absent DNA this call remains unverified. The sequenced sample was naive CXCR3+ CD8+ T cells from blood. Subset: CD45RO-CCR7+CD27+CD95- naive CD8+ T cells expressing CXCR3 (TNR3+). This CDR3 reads CSVDTQRVTDTQYF.